This TCR beta chain appears in the sequencing data of a study of blood T cell repertoires in COVID-19. Living in under 30 US areas, the participants were between roughly 18 and 90 years of age. This table comes from immunoSEQ multiplex PCR, and its TCRdb copy is limited to in-frame clones, with some not included. The repertoire consists of under 250,000 clones, with nearly 90% occurring once and the leading ten covering under 14%. J was trimmed by 0 bases and V by 6 bases; bases with no gene match: 2. CDR1 is MRHNA and CDR2 is SNTAGT in the germline V gene. The CDR3 length is 14 residues. The sample was PBMCs or T cells enriched from blood (not recorded which). V and J are TRBV6-4 and TRBJ2-3; 8 positions match TRBD1. The sequence was collected from a man aged 30 to 45 who had recovered from COVID-19. CDR3 in DNA: TGTGCCAGCAGCGGGGACAGGAGCACAGATACGCAGTATTTT. This gives the protein CASSGDRSTDTQYF.